This TCR beta chain was found in a study of CD8 T cells in Susac syndrome. General study findings and limits: The CD4+ T cell repertoires, which came from Susac syndrome patients, showed no sign of clonal expansion.

cDNA came from approximately 0.5 to 1 ug RNA primed by random hexamers. TCRdb re-derived calls from the immunoSEQ multiplex PCR reads in MiXCR, one entry per CDR3 protein. Seen here are about 180,000 distinct CDR3 sequences, around 94% observed once, and the top ten hold around 0.095%. As regards this clonotype: Its specificity is unknown.

This CDR3 is 15 amino acids long. CDR1 is SEHNR, CDR2 FQNEAQ, per germline (reference sequence). Trimming took 5 bases from V and 3 from J; bases not matched to a gene: 9. The chain uses TRBV7-9 and TRBJ1-1; TRBD1 aligns across 7 bases. The specimen sequenced was CD4+ T cells from PBMCs. This clonotype was obtained from a human donor with Susac syndrome. CDR3 sequence: CASSRPGQWDTEAFF. In nucleotides, the CDR3 is TGTGCCAGCAGCAGACCGGGACAGTGGGACACTGAAGCTTTCTTT.